Shown below are 5 T cell receptor beta chains from a single sample sequenced in a study of cytomegalovirus exposure and HLA in healthy donors. PCR primers comprised 60 Vbeta and 13 Jbeta primers. Only in-frame clones appear in the TCRdb table, and some are missing; sequencing was by immunoSEQ multiplex PCR. The data hold roughly 190,000 clones, with around three quarters observed a single time. Sample: PBMCs. These receptors originate from a woman aged 18-29 years in good health and CMV-seronegative.

This clone was observed once. This chain joins TRBV29-1 and TRBJ2-7; D is perhaps TRBD2 (6 bases). Germline CDR1 SQVTM, CDR2 ANQGSEA. V was shortened by 7 bases and J by 7 bases, with 14 bases between the two germline ends. The CDR3 is 11 residues long. CDR3 protein: CSAARGAEQYF. In DNA form, the CDR3 reads TGCAGCGCCGCCCGCGGGGCGGAGCAGTACTTC.

This chain joins TRBV6-7 and TRBJ1-3; D call uncertain. TRBV6-7 counts as an open reading frame of uncertain function. Between the trimmed V and J ends, which lost 2 bases and 0 bases, there was a span of 5 bases. There are 14 residues in the CDR3. This CDR3 reads CASSYESSGNTIYF. Here the CDR3 DNA reads TGTGCCAGCAGTTACGAGAGCTCTGGAAACACCATATATTTT.

The genes are TRBV6-1 and TRBJ1-2, with D hard to call. Germline V gene sequence: CDR1 MNHNS, CDR2 SASEGT. Trimming took off 0 bases at V and 4 bases at J, with 6 bases between the two ends. This CDR3 spans 13 amino acids. CDR3: CASSEAQIYGYTF. Written as DNA, the CDR3 is TGTGCCAGCAGTGAAGCGCAGATCTATGGCTACACCTTC.

The chain uses TRBV6-5 and TRBJ1-6; TRBD1 matches 7 bases. From germline, CDR1 is MNHEY and CDR2 SVGAGI. After removal of 5 bases from V and 7 bases from J, the junction contained 5 bases not matched to a gene. This CDR3 has 14 amino acids. The CDR3 DNA reads TGTGCCAGCAGTGCCGGGACAGTGAATTCACCCCTCCACTTT. The encoded protein is CASSAGTVNSPLHF.

This clone was observed a few times. The chain combines TRBV10-1 with TRBJ2-1, with 8 nucleotides matching TRBD2. CDR3 size: 15 residues. V lost 5 bases to trimming and J lost 9 bases; unmatched junction nucleotides: 12. Germline CDR1 reads WNHNN; CDR2 reads SYGVQD (reference sequence). This CDR3 is CASSLRSGIASEQFF. In DNA, the CDR3 is TGCGCCAGCAGTCTACGTAGCGGGATAGCGAGTGAGCAGTTCTTC.